A single count supports the clone carrying this TCR beta chain. The sample originates from a study of CD8 T cells in Susac syndrome. An amount of RNA that ranged from roughly 0.5 to 1 ug was reverse transcribed with random hexamers. MiXCR, applied by TCRdb to the immunoSEQ multiplex PCR reads, yields one record per CDR3 protein. The sample yields some 100,000 distinct CDR3 sequences, roughly 91% seen once. The V end was cut by 6 bases, the J end by 2 bases, with 7 bases between. Per germline, CDR1 SGHAT and CDR2 FQDESV (reference sequence). This CDR3 contains 12 residues. Input material: CD4+ T cells from PBMCs. The V call is TRBV11-1, the J call TRBJ2-5; D unclear. The clonotype was recovered from a human donor in good health. The CDR3 DNA follows: TGTGCCAGCAGGAACATGCAAGAGACCCAGTACTTC. Protein product: CASRNMQETQYF.